This T cell receptor (beta chain) was sequenced for a study of blood T cell repertoires in COVID-19. Study-level information: From the United States, Italy and Spain came samples of acute and convalescent COVID-19. PBMCs, B-cell-depleted T cells, or T cells provided the cDNA or gDNA that made up the material.

V gave up 7 bases and J gave up 6 bases; unmatched junction bases: 10. CDR1 is MDHEN and CDR2 is SYDVKM in the germline V gene. The CDR3 consists of 15 residues. Study processing details: Nucleated cell number was recorded as an estimate derived from reference gene primer amplification. Clones were read by immunoSEQ multiplex PCR, and TCRdb kept only the in-frame ones, dropping some. D and trimming were read from the DNA, whereas the V and J calls and clone size are those reported in that table. The sample has about 99,000 clones, roughly 87% seen once; the top ten hold around 6.2%. Material: peripheral blood. The chain recombines TRBV28 with TRBJ1-5; 9 positions match TRBD1. This sequence was found in a human donor in a cohort sampled during active COVID-19. CDR3 residues: CASTWTGVLFQPQHF. In nucleotides, the CDR3 is TGTGCCAGCACCTGGACAGGGGTCTTGTTTCAGCCCCAGCATTTT.